The 20 T cell receptor beta chains in this list originate from one sample, sequenced in a study of shared clonotypes between healthy human individuals. TCRdb keeps only in-frame clones here, not all; method: immunoSEQ multiplex PCR. This table holds almost 750,000 clones, around 70% found once. Material for sequencing was memory CD4+ T cells sorted from blood. Subset denoted: CD45RA-negative fraction. These receptor sequences come from a woman in her twenties or thirties in good health.

This chain links TRBV5-1 with TRBJ2-3, with D unclear. V gave up 4 bases and J gave up 0 bases, with 6 bases separating them. The CDR3 runs to 13 residues. In germline, CDR1 is SGHRS, CDR2 YFSETQ. The CDR3 bases are TGCGCCAGCAGCACCTCTAGCACAGATACGCAGTATTTT. As protein: CASSTSSTDTQYF.

This chain links TRBV4-1 with TRBJ2-1, with 9 bases matching TRBD2. Germline-derived CDR1 and CDR2 are MGHRA and YSYEKL. The CDR3 is 14 residues long. V shed 8 bases, J shed 8 bases, and the junction held 10 bases outside the gene matches. The CDR3 loop is CASAALAGKDEQFF. The DNA of the CDR3 is TGCGCCAGCGCCGCCCTAGCGGGAAAGGATGAGCAGTTCTTC.

This chain connects TRBV29-1 to TRBJ2-1; tentative D call: TRBD2 (5 bases). The CDR3 has 13 residues. From germline, CDR1 is SQVTM and CDR2 ANQGSEA. V was clipped by 0 bases and J by 7 bases, with 10 bases between them. CDR3 DNA: TGCAGCGTTGAAGACCTAGCCCAAAATGAGCAGTTCTTC. Translating gives CSVEDLAQNEQFF.

The chain joins TRBV7-9 to TRBJ2-2, with TRBD1 identical over 10 bases. The CDR3 extends over 14 amino acids. V gave up 5 bases and J gave up 5 bases; unmatched junction bases: 2. CDR1 and CDR2 (germline): SEHNR, FQNEAQ (reference sequence). The CDR3: CASSQGQGTGELFF. Here the CDR3 DNA reads TGTGCCAGCAGCCAGGGACAGGGGACCGGGGAGCTGTTTTTT.

Turning to this clone: Other DNA sequences within the sample encode an identical CDR3. The chain is built from TRBV5-1 and TRBJ2-6; D possibly corresponds to TRBD1 (6 bases). The germline CDR1 and CDR2 sequences are SGHRS and YFSETQ. Trimming removed 2 bases from V and 1 base from J, with 7 bases in between. The CDR3 contains 15 residues. The CDR3 region is CASSLGGSGANVLTF. The CDR3 DNA is TGCGCCAGCAGCTTAGGGGGATCTGGGGCCAACGTCCTGACTTTC.

The chain is built from TRBV11-2 and TRBJ2-5; D is possibly TRBD1 (6 bases). Germline V gene sequence: CDR1 SGHAT, CDR2 FQNNGV. There are 16 residues in the CDR3. V was clipped by 1 base and J by 4 bases, with 16 bases between them. In nucleotides, the CDR3 is TGTGCCAGCAGCTTAGTAGGGCATGGGGGCCGAGAGACCCAGTACTTC. Translated: CASSLVGHGGRETQYF.

This clone was counted only a few times. V is TRBV18 and J is TRBJ2-7, with a tentative D call TRBD1 (6 bases). V lost 3 bases to trimming and J lost 6 bases, with 12 bases between them. CDR1 and CDR2 from the germline V gene are KGHSH and LQKENI. The CDR3 contains 13 residues. The CDR3 loop reads CASSPKTGFEQYF. CDR3 sequence (DNA): TGTGCCAGCTCACCGAAAACAGGGTTCGAGCAGTACTTC.

The sample holds a few counts of this clone. The V call is TRBV6-1, the J call TRBJ2-7; TRBD1 matches 10 bases. J was trimmed by 2 bases and V by 10 bases; bases with no gene match: 8. The germline CDR1 and CDR2 sequences are MNHNS and SASEGT. The CDR3 loop spans 14 amino acids. CDR3 DNA sequence: TGTGCCACCCGGGGGGACAGGGGCACCTACGAGCAGTACTTC. Its protein is CATRGDRGTYEQYF.

Notes on this clone: The same CDR3 can be traced to other DNA sequences in this sample. The V and J genes are TRBV19 and TRBJ1-5; tentative D call: TRBD1 (6 bases). V was trimmed by 3 bases and J by 1 base, leaving 10 bases between them. CDR1 is LNHDA and CDR2 is SQIVND in the germline V gene (reference sequence). This CDR3 is 15 amino acids long. The CDR3 sequence: CASSIGQGSNQPQHF. For the CDR3, the DNA is TGTGCCAGTAGTATTGGGCAGGGGAGCAATCAGCCCCAGCATTTT. Full variable domain (remainder filled in from reference TRBV19 and TRBJ1-5): DGGITQSPKYLFRKEGQNVTLSCEQNLNHDAMYWYRQDPGQGLRLIYYSQIVNDFQKGDIAEGYSVSREKKESFPLTVTSAQKNPTAFYLCASSIGQGSNQPQHFGDGTRLSIL.

This clone has a handful of counts. Different DNA sequences within this sample yield the same CDR3. The rearrangement links TRBV6-5 to TRBJ1-3; TRBD1 might be the D (6 bases). V gave up 2 bases and J gave up 0 bases, with 8 bases separating them. The CDR3 length is 15 residues. Germline lookup yields CDR1 MNHEY and CDR2 SVGAGI. The CDR3 bases are TGTGCCAGCAGTTACACAGGGAGCTCTGGAAACACCATATATTTT. Amino acid sequence: CASSYTGSSGNTIYF.

This clone was seen more than once but under ten times. Distinct nucleotide sequences in the sample also encode this CDR3. This rearrangement joins TRBV28 to TRBJ1-2; D remains unclear. The ends were cut back, 8 bases at V and 5 bases at J, with 6 bases in the middle. The length of the CDR3 is 10 residues. Germline loops: CDR1 MDHEN, CDR2 SYDVKM. CDR3 sequence reads: CASGLYGYTF. Here the CDR3 DNA reads TGTGCCAGCGGTCTATATGGCTACACCTTC.

The V and J genes are TRBV5-1 and TRBJ2-3, with TRBD2 matching over 7 bases. Germline CDR1 SGHRS, CDR2 YFSETQ. The CDR3 runs 16 residues. V dropped 0 bases and J dropped 0; count of bases not matched to a gene: 4. The CDR3 loop is CASSLALAASTDTQYF. The CDR3 nucleotides read TGCGCCAGCAGCTTGGCTCTAGCGGCTAGCACAGATACGCAGTATTTT.

This clone was observed a few times. The chain uses TRBV28 and TRBJ2-6; D gene ambiguous. Per germline, CDR1 MDHEN and CDR2 SYDVKM. This CDR3 has 18 residues. V gave up 4 bases and J gave up 2 bases, with 18 bases separating them. The CDR3 DNA is TGTGCCAGCAGTTCATTTCCCCAAGGGTGGGCTGGGGCCAACGTCCTGACTTTC. This encodes CASSSFPQGWAGANVLTF.

This chain links TRBV4-1 with TRBJ2-3; 9 bases align to TRBD2. Germline lookup yields CDR1 MGHRA and CDR2 YSYEKL. The CDR3 is made up of 16 amino acids. The V gene end was trimmed by 0 bases and the J gene end by 7 bases; junction bases not matched to a gene: 8. CDR3 sequence: CASSQEGASGANTQYF. The DNA for the CDR3 is TGCGCCAGCAGCCAAGAGGGGGCTAGCGGGGCCAATACGCAGTATTTT.

Note on this clone: With a much larger clone just one base away, this may be a read error. The chain joins TRBV4-2 to TRBJ2-1; 8 positions agree with TRBD1. The CDR3 consists of 12 residues. V shed 5 bases, J shed 10 bases, and the junction held 4 bases outside the gene matches. Germline CDR1 and CDR2: LGHNA and YNFKEQ. Here the CDR3 DNA reads TGTGCCAGCAGCTTAGCAGGGGGCGAGCAGTTCTTC. The encoded protein is CASSLAGGEQFF.

This chain connects TRBV29-1 to TRBJ1-4; D possibly corresponds to TRBD1 (5 bases). The CDR3 runs 15 residues. Deletions cut 5 bases from V and 3 bases from J, with 16 bases between. Germline V lookup: CDR1 SQVTM, CDR2 ANQGSEA. CDR3 nucleotide sequence: TGCAGCGTTCCTATACCCGGGGGTCCTAATGAAAAACTGTTTTTT. Amino acid sequence: CSVPIPGGPNEKLFF.

The sample holds many counts of this clone. CDR3: CASSYTGENTEAFF. CDR3 DNA sequence: TGTGCCAGCAGTTACACAGGGGAGAACACTGAAGCTTTCTTT. V usage is TRBV6-5 and J usage is TRBJ1-1; TRBD1 agrees at 7 bases. The CDR3 runs 14 residues. Unmatched junction bases numbered 1, after V lost 2 bases and J lost 1 base. The germline CDR1 and CDR2 sequences are MNHEY and SVGAGI.

This chain joins TRBV7-2 and TRBJ2-7; 7 bases line up with TRBD2. The CDR3 length is 14 residues. Germline loops: CDR1 SGHTA, CDR2 FQGNSA. V was pared by 5 bases and J by 2 bases, with 6 bases of the junction left unmatched. The CDR3 loop reads CASSVSGTTYEQYF. DNA of the CDR3: TGTGCCAGCAGCGTATCCGGGACTACCTACGAGCAGTACTTC.

The chain carries TRBV10-2 and TRBJ2-3, with D unresolved. The ends were cut back, 2 bases at V and 4 bases at J, with 7 bases in the middle. Germline V gene lookup returns CDR1 WSHSY and CDR2 SAAADI. The CDR3 is 13 amino acids. As DNA, the CDR3 is TGCGCCAGCAGTGAGCCCCCCGCAGATACGCAGTATTTT. Amino acids: CASSEPPADTQYF.

The chain joins TRBV6-6 to TRBJ2-3; tentatively, D is TRBD2 (5 bases). Germline V gene sequence: CDR1 MNHNY, CDR2 SVGAGI (reference sequence). There are 13 residues in the CDR3. The ends were cut back, 6 bases at V and 0 bases at J, with 7 bases in the middle. CDR3 in DNA: TGTGCCAGCAGCAGGACTAGCACAGATACGCAGTATTTT. The encoded protein is CASSRTSTDTQYF.